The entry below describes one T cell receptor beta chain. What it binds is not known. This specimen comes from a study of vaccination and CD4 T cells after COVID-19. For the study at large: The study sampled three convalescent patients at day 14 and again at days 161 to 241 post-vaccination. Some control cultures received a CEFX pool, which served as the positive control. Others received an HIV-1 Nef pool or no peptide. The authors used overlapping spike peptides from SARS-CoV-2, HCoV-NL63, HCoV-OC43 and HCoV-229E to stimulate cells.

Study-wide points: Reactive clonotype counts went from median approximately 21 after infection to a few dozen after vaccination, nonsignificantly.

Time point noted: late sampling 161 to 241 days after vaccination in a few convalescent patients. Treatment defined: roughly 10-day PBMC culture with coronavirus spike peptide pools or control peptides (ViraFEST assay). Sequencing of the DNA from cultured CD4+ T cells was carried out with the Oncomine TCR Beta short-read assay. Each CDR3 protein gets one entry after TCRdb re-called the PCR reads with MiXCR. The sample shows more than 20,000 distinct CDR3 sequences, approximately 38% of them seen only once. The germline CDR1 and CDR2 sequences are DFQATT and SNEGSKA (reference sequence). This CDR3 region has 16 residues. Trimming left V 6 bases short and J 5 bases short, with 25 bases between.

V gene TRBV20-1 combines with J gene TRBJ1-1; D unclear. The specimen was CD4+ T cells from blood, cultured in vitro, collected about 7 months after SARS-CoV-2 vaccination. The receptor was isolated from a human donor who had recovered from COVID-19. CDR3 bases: TGCAGTGCCAGTCACAGCCAAACCGGACCAGAAACTGAAGCTTTCTTT. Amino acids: CSASHSQTGPETEAFF.